The entry that follows covers one TCR beta chain sequence. Antigen specificity is unknown. Germline CDR1 SNHLY, CDR2 FYNNEI. The CDR3 length is 12 residues. The V and J ends lost 6 bases and 8 bases respectively, with 11 bases between them. Some clones are missing from TCRdb's copy, which holds only in-frame ones; the method was immunoSEQ multiplex PCR. This sample carries approximately 130,000 clones, approximately 90% of them seen once, and the ten largest clones take about 9.5%. The sample originates from a study of T cell responses to AZD1222 COVID-19 vaccine. Study outcomes and limitations: Donors were chiefly white British, with a greater number of females, and clonal diversity was perhaps underestimated.

Specimen: peripheral blood, collected 28 days after the second AZD1222 dose. V is TRBV2 and J is TRBJ2-1; TRBD1 is a possible D gene (6 bases). This TCR was sampled from an adult who received the AZD1222 COVID-19 vaccine. Here the CDR3 DNA reads TGTGCCAGCAGCGGACAGAACTATGAGCAGTTCTTC. It is translated as CASSGQNYEQFF. The full variable domain, with the rest looked up from reference TRBV2 and TRBJ2-1, is EPEVTQTPSHQVTQMGQEVILRCVPISNHLYFYWYRQILGQKVEFLVSFYNNEISEKSEIFDDQFSVERPDGSNFTLKIRSTKLEDSAMYFCASSGQNYEQFFGPGTRLTVL.